These 31 T cell receptor beta chains came from one sample sequenced in a study of blood T cell repertoires in COVID-19. The repertoire was sequenced with immunoSEQ multiplex PCR; TCRdb's copy has only in-frame clones and lacks some. The repertoire has 300,000 to 400,000 clones, approximately 87% of them found once; the top ten carry less than 3%. Source material: peripheral blood. These receptors were taken from a woman under 40 with COVID-19, enrolled during active disease.

V usage is TRBV7-9 and J usage is TRBJ2-7; the D gene is possibly TRBD2 (6 bases). The length of the CDR3 is 12 residues. V lost 6 bases and J lost 7, with 13 bases in between. The germline V gene encodes CDR1 SEHNR and CDR2 FQNEAQ (reference sequence). The CDR3 loop is CASRRPAGEQYF. DNA of the CDR3: TGTGCCAGCAGGAGGCCGGCGGGAGAGCAGTACTTC.

The gene calls are TRBV7-7 and TRBJ2-5; 8 bases are a match to TRBD2. V lost 5 bases and J lost 2; bases outside the gene matches: 7. This CDR3 is 15 amino acids long. Germline loops: CDR1 SSHAT, CDR2 FNYEAQ (reference sequence). As DNA, the CDR3 is TGTGCCAGCAGCGCCCTAGCGGGCCAACAAGAGACCCAGTACTTC. Its protein product is CASSALAGQQETQYF.

The chain recombines TRBV28 with TRBJ2-7, with D possibly being TRBD2 (7 bases). This CDR3 has 18 amino acids. Germline V lookup: CDR1 MDHEN, CDR2 SYDVKM. The V end was cut by 2 bases, the J end by 6 bases, with 26 bases between. As DNA, the CDR3 is TGTGCCAGCAGTTTAACGCGCAGGGGAGGGAGAGGAAGCGGCGAGCAGTACTTC. This encodes CASSLTRRGGRGSGEQYF.

The V and J genes are TRBV6-6 and TRBJ2-7, with TRBD1 identical over 8 bases. Germline-derived CDR1 and CDR2 are MNHNY and SVGAGI (reference sequence). This CDR3 spans 16 amino acids. Unmatched junction bases numbered 11, after V lost 4 bases and J lost 3 bases. The CDR3 coding sequence is TGTGCCAGCAGTTTCAAAGGGACAGGAGGGTACTACGAGCAGTACTTC. Translated, it gives CASSFKGTGGYYEQYF.

The J gene is TRBJ1-2, the V gene TRBV6-5, with a possible D match to TRBD1 (5 bases). This CDR3 contains 14 residues. CDR1 and CDR2 from the germline V gene are MNHEY and SVGAGI. The ends were cut back, 7 bases at V and 3 bases at J, with 15 bases in the middle. The CDR3 sequence: CASMGRVEDYGYTF. The DNA for the CDR3 is TGTGCCAGCATGGGCAGGGTCGAGGACTATGGCTACACCTTC.

This clone showed up just once. The chain uses TRBV13 and TRBJ1-4; tentative D call: TRBD1 (5 bases). The germline V and J ends were trimmed by 6 bases and 7 bases, with 18 bases remaining between them. Germline loops: CDR1 PRHDT, CDR2 FYEKMQ (reference sequence). The CDR3 spans 15 residues. CDR3 coding DNA: TGTGCCAGCAGATCTACGGGACTGAGTCGTGAAAAACTGTTTTTT. Its protein product is CASRSTGLSREKLFF.

The chain combines TRBV7-9 with TRBJ2-3, with TRBD2 identical over 8 bases. The V gene end was trimmed by 6 bases and the J gene end by 0 bases; junction bases not matched to a gene: 2. In germline, CDR1 is SEHNR, CDR2 FQNEAQ (reference sequence). The CDR3 loop spans 14 amino acids. CDR3 protein: CASSTSGSTDTQYF. The CDR3 region has the DNA TGTGCCAGCAGTACTAGCGGTAGCACAGATACGCAGTATTTT. Full variable domain (missing parts from reference TRBV7-9 and TRBJ2-3): DTGVSQNPRHKITKRGQNVTFRCDPISEHNRLYWYRQTLGQGPEFLTYFQNEAQLEKSRLLSDRFSAERPKGSFSTLEIQRTEQGDSAMYLCASSTSGSTDTQYFGPGTRLTVL.

This clone was detected ten times or more. This chain joins TRBV4-2 and TRBJ2-3; 12 bases match TRBD2. Unmatched junction bases numbered 0, after V lost 1 base and J lost 4 bases. This CDR3 is 15 amino acids long. CDR1 and CDR2 (germline): LGHNA, YNFKEQ. Here the CDR3 reads CASSQGLAGADTQYF. In DNA form, the CDR3 reads TGTGCCAGCAGCCAAGGACTAGCGGGAGCAGATACGCAGTATTTT.

The V and J genes are TRBV19 and TRBJ2-2, with D possibly matching TRBD1 (5 bases). Trimming shortened V by 3 bases and J by 3 bases, and 14 bases separated the two germline ends. The CDR3 contains 16 residues. CDR1 is LNHDA, CDR2 SQIVND, per germline (reference sequence). The chain's CDR3 is CASSILWGADTGELFF. CDR3 nucleotide sequence: TGTGCCAGTAGTATTTTGTGGGGCGCGGACACCGGGGAGCTGTTTTTT.

The rearrangement joins TRBV7-9 to TRBJ1-2, with D maybe TRBD1 (6 bases). Between the trimmed V and J ends, which lost 4 bases and 4 bases, there was a span of 10 bases. This CDR3 spans 13 amino acids. Per the germline V gene, CDR1 is SEHNR and CDR2 is FQNEAQ (reference sequence). In DNA form, the CDR3 reads TGTGCCAGCAGCTCAGGGGATTCCTATGGCTACACCTTC. Translation: CASSSGDSYGYTF. Complete variable domain (other parts from reference TRBV7-9 and TRBJ1-2): DTGVSQNPRHKITKRGQNVTFRCDPISEHNRLYWYRQTLGQGPEFLTYFQNEAQLEKSRLLSDRFSAERPKGSFSTLEIQRTEQGDSAMYLCASSSGDSYGYTFGSGTRLTVV.

The genes are TRBV5-4 and TRBJ2-2, with 9 bases fitting TRBD2. Per the germline V gene, CDR1 is SGHNT and CDR2 is YYREEE (reference sequence). The CDR3 has 16 amino acids. V trimming: 3 bases; J trimming: 3 bases; junction bases outside the gene matches: 6. The CDR3 is CASSYGEREDTGELFF. The CDR3 bases are TGTGCCAGCAGCTACGGTGAGCGGGAGGACACCGGGGAGCTGTTTTTT.

This clone occurred a few times. The chain has TRBV5-1 and TRBJ2-5; D is uncertain. V was trimmed by 0 bases and J by 5 bases, leaving 5 bases between them. Germline V gene sequence: CDR1 SGHRS, CDR2 YFSETQ. There are 12 residues in the CDR3. Here the CDR3 DNA reads TGCGCCAGCAGCTTGGACTGGGAGACCCAGTACTTC. Translated, it gives CASSLDWETQYF. The whole variable domain, remainder taken from reference TRBV5-1 and TRBJ2-5, is KAGVTQTPRYLIKTRGQQVTLSCSPISGHRSVSWYQQTPGQGLQFLFEYFSETQRNKGNFPGRFSGRQFSNSRSEMNVSTLELGDSALYLCASSLDWETQYFGPGTRLLVL.

This chain links TRBV6-5 with TRBJ2-4; TRBD1 aligns across 9 bases. CDR1 and CDR2 (germline): MNHEY, SVGAGI. J was trimmed by 7 bases and V by 8 bases; bases with no gene match: 9. The CDR3 covers 14 residues. CDR3 DNA sequence: TGTGCCAGCGGACTCGGGACAGGGCACAACATTCAGTACTTC. It is translated as CASGLGTGHNIQYF.

The J gene is TRBJ1-2, the V gene TRBV29-1; no firm D call. Germline loops: CDR1 SQVTM, CDR2 ANQGSEA. The CDR3 spans 13 residues. V lost 1 base and J lost 7, with 13 bases in between. The CDR3: CSVEVRQLSGYTF. In nucleotides, the CDR3 is TGCAGCGTTGAAGTAAGACAACTCTCTGGCTACACCTTC. Filled out from reference TRBV29-1 and TRBJ1-2, the complete variable domain reads SAVISQKPSRDICQRGTSLTIQCQVDSQVTMMFWYRQQPGQSLTLIATANQGSEATYESGFVIDKFPISRPNLTFSTLTVSNMSPEDSSIYLCSVEVRQLSGYTFGSGTRLTVV.

The chain employs TRBV7-2 and TRBJ2-6; 8 bases align to TRBD1. The length of the CDR3 is 19 residues. Germline CDR1 reads SGHTA; CDR2 reads FQGNSA. V trimming: 5 bases; J trimming: 2 bases; junction bases outside the gene matches: 14. Here the CDR3 reads CASSHRQDRVGAGANVLTF. In nucleotides, the CDR3 is TGTGCCAGCAGCCATCGACAGGACAGGGTAGGAGCTGGGGCCAACGTCCTGACTTTC.

This clone was detected a few times. The chain joins TRBV30 to TRBJ1-1; D is unclear. CDR1 GTSNPN and CDR2 SVGIG come from the germline V gene (reference sequence). V shed 4 bases and J shed 2 bases, with 8 bases lying between them. The CDR3 is 12 residues long. This CDR3 is CAWIHVNTEAFF. The DNA for the CDR3 is TGTGCCTGGATACATGTTAACACTGAAGCTTTCTTT.

This chain uses TRBV12-3 or TRBV12-4 with TRBJ1-2, with unresolved D. V was shortened by 2 bases and J by 1 base, with 5 bases between the two germline ends. The CDR3 totals 13 residues. In DNA form, the CDR3 reads TGTGCCAGCAGTTTAACGGTTAACTATGGCTACACCTTC. Translated, it gives CASSLTVNYGYTF.

The genes are TRBV28 and TRBJ1-5; 9 bases fit TRBD1. Germline CDR1 is MDHEN and CDR2 is SYDVKM. This CDR3 has 15 residues. Trimming took 6 bases from V and 4 from J; bases not matched to a gene: 7. DNA for the CDR3: TGTGCCAGCAGGTTTGGGACAGGGATAAATCAGCCCCAGCATTTT. It encodes CASRFGTGINQPQHF.

The chain joins TRBV14 to TRBJ1-2, with a possible D match to TRBD1 (6 bases). In germline, CDR1 is SGHDN, CDR2 FVKESK. Deletions cut 5 bases from V and 6 bases from J, with 13 bases between. This CDR3 spans 13 amino acids. CDR3 amino acids: CASSFTGIHGYTF. CDR3 DNA sequence: TGTGCCAGCAGCTTTACAGGGATTCATGGCTACACCTTC.

V gene TRBV6-5 combines with J gene TRBJ2-2, with 8 bases identical to TRBD2. The ends lost 6 bases at V and 1 base at J; junction bases unmatched: 4. This CDR3 spans 15 amino acids. CDR1 and CDR2 from the germline V gene are MNHEY and SVGAGI. The CDR3 here is CASRVAGLNTGELFF. The DNA for the CDR3 is TGTGCCAGCAGAGTAGCGGGACTGAACACCGGGGAGCTGTTTTTT.

The rearrangement links TRBV3-1 (or the pseudogene TRBV3-2) to TRBJ1-2; 11 nucleotides agree with TRBD1. V shed 1 base and J 1 base; nucleotides not matched to a gene: 5. The CDR3 covers 17 residues. CDR1 and CDR2 from the germline V gene are LGHDT and YNNKEL (reference sequence). Here the CDR3 DNA reads TGTGCCAGCAGCCAAGGGGCGGACAGGGGGCGTAACTATGGCTACACCTTC. This translates into CASSQGADRGRNYGYTF.

Points on this clone: Other DNA sequences in the same sample also yield this CDR3. The J gene is TRBJ1-1, the V gene TRBV5-1; tentative D call: TRBD1 (6 bases). Germline CDR1 and CDR2: SGHRS and YFSETQ. The ends were cut back, 0 bases at V and 0 bases at J, with 9 bases in the middle. This CDR3 has 15 residues. CDR3 sequence (DNA): TGCGCCAGCAGCTTGGACAGGGCAATGAACACTGAAGCTTTCTTT. As protein: CASSLDRAMNTEAFF.

This sequence joins TRBV2 and TRBJ2-7; D is undetermined. This CDR3 is built from 14 residues. Per the germline V gene, CDR1 is SNHLY and CDR2 is FYNNEI. V lost 6 bases and J lost 2, with 14 bases in between. The CDR3 nucleotides are TGTGCCAGCAGGTTCAGGATATCCACCTACGAGCAGTACTTC. This sequence encodes CASRFRISTYEQYF.

This CDR3 reads CASRGLAGGLDNEQFF. Written as DNA, the CDR3 is TGTGCCAGTAGGGGGTTAGCGGGGGGTTTAGACAATGAGCAGTTCTTC. The chain employs TRBV19 and TRBJ2-1, with 10 positions matching TRBD2. The V gene end was trimmed by 6 bases and the J gene end by 5 bases; junction bases not matched to a gene: 10. The CDR3 loop spans 16 amino acids. The V gene's germline CDR1 is LNHDA and CDR2 SQIVND (reference sequence).

The V gene is TRBV7-3, the J gene TRBJ2-2, with 8 positions matching TRBD2. The CDR3 covers 15 residues. The V gene's germline CDR1 is SGHTA and CDR2 FQGTGA. The trim removed 4 bases at V and 4 bases at J, leaving 5 bases unmatched. The CDR3 spells CASSSGLAPTGELFF. CDR3 DNA: TGTGCCAGCAGCTCAGGACTAGCACCCACCGGGGAGCTGTTTTTT.

The chain links TRBV27 to TRBJ2-3; D remains ambiguous. Trimming took off 2 bases at V and 1 base at J, with 4 bases between the two ends. CDR1 and CDR2 from the germline V gene are MNHEY and SMNVEV (reference sequence). CDR3 length: 13 residues. CDR3 sequence reads: CASSLERTDTQYF. The DNA of the CDR3 is TGTGCCAGCAGTTTAGAGCGCACAGATACGCAGTATTTT.

This chain connects TRBV12-5 to TRBJ1-2; D not resolved. The V end was cut by 1 base, the J end by 1 base, with 7 bases between. The germline CDR1 and CDR2 sequences are LGHNT and FRNRAP. This CDR3 has 14 amino acids. The CDR3, as DNA: TGTGCTAGTGGTTTGGACACGATTAACTATGGCTACACCTTC. Residues: CASGLDTINYGYTF.

J is TRBJ1-1 and V is TRBV14; TRBD1 aligns across 9 bases. V lost 4 bases, J lost 11 bases, and 8 bases stayed unmatched. Germline-derived CDR1 and CDR2 are SGHDN and FVKESK. The CDR3 loop spans 13 amino acids. CDR3 protein: CASSPRGDRAAFF. The CDR3 DNA reads as TGTGCCAGCAGCCCTCGAGGGGACAGGGCGGCTTTCTTT.

The rearrangement joins TRBV5-1 to TRBJ1-3, with a weak D call TRBD1 (5 bases). Germline V gives CDR1 SGHRS, CDR2 YFSETQ. Trimming cost V 0 bases and J 2 bases, with 9 bases left between them. This CDR3 comprises 15 residues. The CDR3 DNA reads as TGCGCCAGCAGCTTGGCGGGGGTAACTGGAAACACCATATATTTT. Residues: CASSLAGVTGNTIYF.

A single count supports this clone. This chain links TRBV6-1 with TRBJ2-3; 13 bases are shared with TRBD2. J gave up 4 bases and V 2 bases, and 6 bases lay outside the gene matches. Per germline, CDR1 MNHNS and CDR2 SASEGT. The CDR3 totals 17 residues. The CDR3 bases are TGTGCCAGCAGTGAAAGGACTAGCGGGAGAGCGGCAGATACGCAGTATTTT. Protein sequence: CASSERTSGRAADTQYF.

The chain links TRBV12-3 or TRBV12-4 to TRBJ2-1; 8 bases map to TRBD1. J lost 8 bases, V lost 4 bases, and 4 bases had no gene match. The CDR3 totals 13 residues. DNA for the CDR3: TGTGCCAGCAGTTATGGGACAGGATATGAGCAGTTCTTC. Protein sequence: CASSYGTGYEQFF.